Listed below are T cell receptor beta chains from one sample, sequenced in a study of blood T cell repertoires in COVID-19. Assay: immunoSEQ multiplex PCR; the TCRdb copy retains only in-frame clones and omits some. This repertoire shows 250,000 or so clones, approximately 90% found once; its top ten account for 4.1%. Sequencing input: PBMCs or T cells enriched from blood (not recorded which). These TCRs come from a young woman with acute COVID-19. Both conserved end residues are part of each CDR3. D genes are given only for firm matches. The size field is filled for only some rows; it gives once, few, many or a size class.

. 14 . TRBJ2-7 TRBV27 CASSLFLGSYEQYF TGTGCCAGCAGTTTATTCCTAGGCTCCTACGAGCAGTACTTC
. 13 . TRBJ2-5 TRBV12-3/TRBV12-4 CATQTGVGETQYF TGTGCCACCCAAACGGGGGTGGGCGAGACCCAGTACTTC
TRBD1 14 . TRBJ1-1 TRBV7-9 CASRAGQGYTEAFF TGTGCCAGCAGGGCAGGACAGGGGTACACTGAAGCTTTCTTT
TRBD1 17 . TRBJ1-2 TRBV5-6 CASSLGRQGAESDGYTF TGTGCCAGCAGCTTGGGGAGACAGGGGGCGGAATCTGATGGCTACACCTTC
TRBD2 15 . TRBJ2-7 TRBV5-4 CASSFSTSGKVEQYF TGTGCCAGCAGCTTTTCGACTAGCGGGAAGGTCGAGCAGTACTTC
. 17 . TRBJ2-4 TRBV12-2 CASRLDSTGLGANIQYF TGTGCAAGTCGCTTAGATAGCACGGGACTAGGGGCGAACATTCAGTACTTC
. 16 . TRBJ1-1 TRBV5-1 CASSRGNIGGNTEAFF TGCGCCAGCAGCCGGGGGAACATCGGGGGGAACACTGAAGCTTTCTTT
. 14 . TRBJ2-2 TRBV6-5 CASSIRFNTGELFF TGTGCCAGCTCAATTCGGTTCAACACCGGGGAGCTGTTTTTT
TRBD1 16 . TRBJ2-7 TRBV19 CASSFAGTEGDNEQYF TGTGCCAGTAGTTTCGCCGGGACAGAAGGAGACAACGAGCAGTACTTC
. 16 . TRBJ2-1 TRBV4-1 CASSQESTSSYNEQFF TGCGCCAGCAGCCAAGAATCCACGAGCTCCTACAATGAGCAGTTCTTC
. 15 . TRBJ1-3 TRBV7-9 CASSLIQNSGNTIYF TGTGCCAGCAGCTTAATACAGAACTCTGGAAACACCATATATTTT
TRBD1 15 . TRBJ1-1 TRBV20-1 CSASLPGQGNTEAFF TGCAGTGCTAGTCTACCGGGACAGGGGAACACTGAAGCTTTCTTT
TRBD1 13 once TRBJ2-7 TRBV19 CASSQQGRYEQYF TGTGCCAGCAGCCAACAGGGGCGCTACGAGCAGTACTTC
TRBD2 15 . TRBJ2-1 TRBV6-1 CASSRPGLGIDEQFF TGTGCCAGCAGCCGCCCGGGACTAGGTATCGATGAGCAGTTCTTC
TRBD1 18 . TRBJ2-7 TRBV19 CASSMKGGSDLGYYEQYF TGTGCCAGTAGTATGAAAGGGGGCTCCGATCTGGGGTACTACGAGCAGTACTTC
. 14 . TRBJ1-2 TRBV15 CATSRSGLNYGYTF TGTGCCACCAGCCGGTCTGGACTTAACTATGGCTACACCTTC
. 17 . TRBJ2-6 TRBV3-1/TRBV3-2 CASSQWLRGYGANVLTF TGTGCCAGCAGCCAATGGTTGAGGGGGTACGGGGCCAACGTCCTGACTTTC
TRBD1 17 few TRBJ2-2 TRBV11-3 CASSFSIRTGGIGELFF TGTGCCAGCAGCTTTTCAATAAGGACAGGGGGAATCGGGGAGCTGTTTTTT
TRBD2 17 . TRBJ2-2 TRBV28 CASSLLAGRSHAGELFF TGTGCCAGCAGTTTACTGGCCGGGAGGTCACACGCCGGGGAGCTGTTTTTT
. 13 once TRBJ1-2 TRBV2 CASSASGIYGYTF TGTGCCAGCAGTGCATCAGGGATCTATGGCTACACCTTC
. 16 . TRBJ2-5 TRBV28 CASSSRGTPGWETQYF TGTGCCAGCAGTTCCCGGGGGACCCCAGGTTGGGAGACCCAGTACTTC
TRBD1 18 . TRBJ2-3 TRBV28 CASSRGQGADRSTDTQYF TGTGCCAGCAGTCGGGGACAGGGGGCCGATCGAAGCACAGATACGCAGTATTTT
. 18 . TRBJ2-1 TRBV21-1 CASSRELVGREDDNEQFF TGTGCCAGCAGCAGGGAACTGGTTGGGCGGGAGGACGACAATGAGCAGTTCTTC
. 9 . TRBJ1-2 TRBV20-1 CSALYGYTF TGCAGTGCTTTATATGGCTACACCTTC
TRBD2 14 . TRBJ2-3 TRBV10-3 CAIRAGLYTDTQYF TGTGCCATCAGGGCGGGACTATACACAGATACGCAGTATTTT
TRBD2 17 . TRBJ2-1 TRBV11-2 CASSYRTSGESHNEQFF TGTGCCAGCAGCTACCGGACTAGCGGGGAGTCGCACAATGAGCAGTTCTTC